This T cell receptor (beta chain) derives from a study of cytomegalovirus exposure and HLA in healthy donors. Germline V gene data show CDR1 as LNHNV and CDR2 as YYDKDF (reference sequence). With 1 base clipped from V and 2 bases from J, the junction kept 6 bases outside the gene matches. This CDR3 region has 16 residues. This PCR relied on a set of 60 Vbeta primers and 13 Jbeta primers. Assay used: immunoSEQ multiplex PCR; TCRdb lists only in-frame clones, some missing. The profile shows about 260,000 clones, around two thirds of them singletons. The V gene is TRBV15, the J gene TRBJ2-3; 7 bases fit TRBD2. Sequencing used PBMCs. This clonotype was sampled from a female donor in good health and CMV-seronegative. DNA of the CDR3: TGTGCCACCAGCAGAGTCCCAAGCGGGGCCACAGATACGCAGTATTTT. Translating it yields CATSRVPSGATDTQYF.